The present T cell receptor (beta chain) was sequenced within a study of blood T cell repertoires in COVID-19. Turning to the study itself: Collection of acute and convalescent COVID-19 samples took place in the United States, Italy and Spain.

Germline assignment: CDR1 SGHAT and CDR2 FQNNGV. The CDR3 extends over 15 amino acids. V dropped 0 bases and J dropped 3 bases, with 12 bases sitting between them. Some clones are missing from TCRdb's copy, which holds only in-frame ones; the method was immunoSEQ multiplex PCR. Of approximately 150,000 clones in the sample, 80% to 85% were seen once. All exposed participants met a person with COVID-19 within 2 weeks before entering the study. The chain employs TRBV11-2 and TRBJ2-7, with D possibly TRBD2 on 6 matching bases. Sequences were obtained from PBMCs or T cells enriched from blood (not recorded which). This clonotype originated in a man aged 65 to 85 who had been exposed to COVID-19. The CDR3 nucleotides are TGTGCCAGCAGCTTAGATTGGTCGGGGGTCTACGAGCAGTACTTC. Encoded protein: CASSLDWSGVYEQYF.